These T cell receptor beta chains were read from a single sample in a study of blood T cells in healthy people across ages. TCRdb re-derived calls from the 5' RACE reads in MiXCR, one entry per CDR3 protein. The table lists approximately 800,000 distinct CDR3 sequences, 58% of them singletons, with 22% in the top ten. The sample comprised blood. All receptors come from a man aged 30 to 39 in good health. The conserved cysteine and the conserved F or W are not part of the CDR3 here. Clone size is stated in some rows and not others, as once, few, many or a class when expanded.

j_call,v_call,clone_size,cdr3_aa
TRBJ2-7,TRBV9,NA,ASSVTGSNEQY
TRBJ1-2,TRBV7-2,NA,ASSLARDRHYGYT
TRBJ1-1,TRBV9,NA,ASSVVERTEAF
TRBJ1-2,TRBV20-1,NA,SARDRTREYNYGYT
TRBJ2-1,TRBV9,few,ASSKRTSGNEQF
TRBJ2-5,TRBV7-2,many,ASSLTANAGTGQETQY
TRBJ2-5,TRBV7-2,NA,ASSSVEGTGGVLGQY
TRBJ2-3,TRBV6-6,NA,ASTPAGWVDTQY
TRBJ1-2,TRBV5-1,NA,ASKAGPNYGYT
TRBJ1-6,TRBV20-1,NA,SARAGQTGSGSPLH
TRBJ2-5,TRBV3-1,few,ATMQEETQY
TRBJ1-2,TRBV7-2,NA,ASSFNRGWNGYT
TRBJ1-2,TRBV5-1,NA,ASSWDVQGGYT
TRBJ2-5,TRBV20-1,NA,SAGPIAGGKETQY
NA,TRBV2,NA,ASSEGGASYEQY